The sequence of this T cell receptor (beta chain) was determined in a study of T-cell reconstitution after alpha-beta-depleted transplantation in children. Findings of the study overall: After transplant, high TCRbeta diversity at day 60 in some patients arose from surviving recipient T cells and thymic progenitors. Diversity and T-cell counts at one year after transplant derived mostly from new T cells. There were reportedly several hundred expanded graft clones from which alpha-beta T cells came about two months after transplant.

Preparing the TCRbeta library involved the use of unique molecular identifiers. TCRdb independently ran MiXCR on the PCR reads; one entry per CDR3 protein. The sample has hundreds of thousands of distinct CDR3 sequences, under 15% seen once; the top ten hold approximately 2.1%. CDR1 is SGDLS and CDR2 is YYNGEE in the germline V gene. The length of the CDR3 is 14 residues. Trimming removed 2 bases from V and 5 bases from J; junction bases left unmatched: 5. Of note for this clonotype: The target antigen is unknown.

This chain joins TRBV9 and TRBJ2-7; 9 bases line up with TRBD1. This material consisted of PBMCs, mostly from graft donor cells, taken 360 days after TCRalphabeta/CD19-depleted stem cell transplant. The receptor comes from a male patient younger than 18 who had a stem cell transplant for acute myeloid leukemia, so the T cells may come from the graft donor. The CDR3 here is CASSVDRGSNEQYF. Written as DNA, the CDR3 is TGTGCCAGCAGCGTGGACAGGGGCTCAAACGAGCAGTACTTC.